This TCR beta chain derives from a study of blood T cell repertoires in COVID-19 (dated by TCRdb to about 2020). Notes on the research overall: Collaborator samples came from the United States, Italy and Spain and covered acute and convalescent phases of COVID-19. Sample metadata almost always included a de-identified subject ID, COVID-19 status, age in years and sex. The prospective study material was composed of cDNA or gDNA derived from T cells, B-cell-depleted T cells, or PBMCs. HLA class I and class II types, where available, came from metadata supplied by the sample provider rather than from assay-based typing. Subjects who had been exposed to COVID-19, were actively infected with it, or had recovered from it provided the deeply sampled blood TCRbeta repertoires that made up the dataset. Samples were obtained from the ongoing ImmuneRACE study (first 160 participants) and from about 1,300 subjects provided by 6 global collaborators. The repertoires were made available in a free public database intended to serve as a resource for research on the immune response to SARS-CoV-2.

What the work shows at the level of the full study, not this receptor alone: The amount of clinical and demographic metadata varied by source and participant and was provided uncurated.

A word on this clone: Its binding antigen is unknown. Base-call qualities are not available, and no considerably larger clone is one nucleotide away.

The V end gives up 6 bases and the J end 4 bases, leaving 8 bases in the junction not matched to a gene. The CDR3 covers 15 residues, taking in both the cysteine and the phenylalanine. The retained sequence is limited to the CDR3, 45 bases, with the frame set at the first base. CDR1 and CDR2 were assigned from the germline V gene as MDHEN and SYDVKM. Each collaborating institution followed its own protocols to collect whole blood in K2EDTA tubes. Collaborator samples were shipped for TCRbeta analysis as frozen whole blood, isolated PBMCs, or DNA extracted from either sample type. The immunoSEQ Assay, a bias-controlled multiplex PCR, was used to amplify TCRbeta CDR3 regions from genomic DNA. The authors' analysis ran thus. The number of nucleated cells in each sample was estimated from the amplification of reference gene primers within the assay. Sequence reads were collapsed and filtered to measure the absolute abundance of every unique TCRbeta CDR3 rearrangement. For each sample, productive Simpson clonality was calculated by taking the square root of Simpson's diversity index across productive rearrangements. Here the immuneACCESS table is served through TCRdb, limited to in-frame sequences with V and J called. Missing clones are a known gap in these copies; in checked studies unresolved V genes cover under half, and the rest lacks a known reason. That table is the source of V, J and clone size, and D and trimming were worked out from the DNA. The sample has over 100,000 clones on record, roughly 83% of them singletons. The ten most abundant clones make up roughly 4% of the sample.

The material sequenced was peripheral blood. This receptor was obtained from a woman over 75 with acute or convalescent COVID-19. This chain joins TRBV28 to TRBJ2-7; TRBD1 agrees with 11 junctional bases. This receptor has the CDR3 CASSPWTGGKYEQYF. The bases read TGTGCCAGCAGCCCGTGGACAGGGGGCAAATACGAGCAGTACTTC. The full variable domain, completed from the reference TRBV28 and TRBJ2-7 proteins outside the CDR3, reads DVKVTQSSRYLVKRTGEKVFLECVQDMDHENMFWYRQDPGLGLRLIYFSYDVKMKEKGDIPEGYSVSREKKERFSLILESASTNQTSMYLCASSPWTGGKYEQYFGPGTRLTVT.